This T cell receptor (beta chain) appears in the sequencing data of a study of OX40 agonist ivuxolimab in advanced cancers. Study information: Every patient in dose escalation had hepatocellular carcinoma, melanoma, renal cell or head and neck cancer. At 82.7% male, the cohort had a mean age of about 55 years, ranging from about 23 to 79.

Trimming took 5 bases from V and 0 from J, leaving 11 bases between them. Germline assignment: CDR1 SGHVS and CDR2 FNYEAQ. The CDR3 has 14 amino acids. Some clones are missing from TCRdb's copy, which holds only in-frame ones; the method was immunoSEQ multiplex PCR. The top ten hold about 17% of the sample, which has tens of thousands of clones, approximately 90% seen once. The sample in question was CD4+ or CD8+ T cells sorted from blood, obtained in a trial of the OX40 agonist ivuxolimab. The TCR was taken from an adult with an advanced solid tumor such as melanoma, head and neck, liver or kidney cancer. This chain joins TRBV7-6 and TRBJ2-7, with D perhaps TRBD1 (5 bases). The CDR3 spells CASSPEQGSYEQYF. The DNA for the CDR3 is TGTGCCAGCAGCCCGGAGCAGGGCTCCTACGAGCAGTACTTC.